This TCR beta chain was obtained from a study of human T cells and chemical hapten exposure. Study results and limitations: DPC sensitization left the count of TCRs above 1 in 1000 unchanged. Expanded TCRs made up significantly more big CDR3 similarity clusters than controls did.

Unique molecular identifiers were affixed to discrete cDNA molecules within the library. TCRdb analysed the RACE reads with MiXCR anew, one entry per CDR3 protein. The sample consists of approximately 82,000 distinct CDR3 sequences, less than 8% of them appearing once. As to time point: patch test 2, 6 weeks after DPC sensitization. Treatment noted: therapeutic diphenylcyclopropenone sensitization with weekly scalp DPC. At every patch-test visit, blood was drawn before the patch test was applied. CDR1 SGHRS and CDR2 YFSETQ come from the germline V gene. The V and J ends lost 4 bases and 3 bases, in that order; junction bases with no gene match: 10. CDR3 size: 15 residues. This clonotype was counted many times. Its antigen is not identified.

The sequence came from a woman younger than 45 with alopecia areata. Some clones in this sample may be carry-over from other donors' samples. The material sequenced was whole blood, taken in connection with sensitization to the hapten diphenylcyclopropenone (DPC). The J gene is TRBJ2-7, the V gene TRBV5-1; 7 bases match TRBD1. The CDR3 DNA reads as TGCGCCAGCAGCCCAAACAGGGGCGGAGGCTACGAGCAGTACTTC. It translates to CASSPNRGGGYEQYF.